Listed here is a single TCR beta chain. The antigen remains unidentified. These data come from a study of T-cell memory formation after mild COVID-19. Study findings and constraints: Day 37-peaking second-wave clones had unconfirmed SARS-CoV-2 specificity. Researchers report contracting CD4+ clones mostly in CM and EM, with CD8+ clones in EMRA.

The TCR alpha and TCR beta cDNA libraries, bearing sample barcodes and UMIs, were generated by 5'RACE using constant-segment primers. TCRdb processed the 5' RACE reads anew with MiXCR; each CDR3 protein has one entry. The sample includes hundreds of thousands of distinct CDR3 sequences, about 20% seen only once; the top ten take around 8.4%. CDR3 length equals 16 residues. Per germline, CDR1 MNHNS and CDR2 SASEGT. The ends lost 4 bases at V and 4 bases at J; junction bases unmatched: 10. Sequencing was done on a sample of PBMCs or a T cell subset sorted from them (not recorded which). The rearrangement uses TRBV6-1 and TRBJ2-1; 7 bases match TRBD2. The clonotype comes from an adult woman who had mild COVID-19 (a few samples of this study predate the infection). Cell type and time point are not known. CDR3 in amino acids: CASSASTAGKYNEQFF. The CDR3 DNA reads as TGTGCCAGCAGTGCCTCCACAGCGGGGAAATACAATGAGCAGTTCTTC.